A selection of T cell receptor beta chains follows, all from one sample in a study of human CD8 memory T cell subsets. TCRdb reprocessed the 5' RACE reads and stores each CDR3 protein as one record, lacking DNA. Reported are roughly 5,000 distinct CDR3 sequences; the ten largest clones contain 30% to 45%. Sequencing input: CD8+ T cells from PBMCs. Source of these receptors: a human donor in good health. The CDR3 runs from the conserved cysteine through the conserved F or W. Size tells how often a clone was seen (once, few, many) or the class of an expanded clone, and some rows leave it out.

abundance	v_gene	j_gene	CDR3aa
NA	TRBV20-1	TRBJ2-1	CSADISGRALYNEQFF
NA	TRBV15	TRBJ2-2	CATSRDTGTGELFF
NA	TRBV4-2	TRBJ2-7	CASSQDLVEQYF
NA	TRBV4-1	TRBJ2-5	CASSQEPAQETQYF
NA	TRBV10-3	TRBJ2-3	CAISSQGAGDTQYF
NA	TRBV15	TRBJ2-2	CATSREAGGVAGELFF
large	TRBV28	TRBJ2-1	CASQGLLGDNEQFF
NA	TRBV10-1	TRBJ2-7	CASSPVGPYEQYF
NA	TRBV4-1	TRBJ1-1	CASSQTSNTEAFF
medium-sized	TRBV28	TRBJ1-1	CASRTAGFGTEAFF
NA	TRBV27	TRBJ1-6	CASRAVDRGNSPLHF
NA	TRBV6-4	TRBJ2-2	CASSEDNTGELFF
NA	TRBV3-1	TRBJ1-2	CASSQDDRPYGYTF
NA	TRBV25-1	TRBJ2-2	CASTPGGGTGELFF
NA	TRBV28	TRBJ2-5	CASSLSIQETQYF
NA	TRBV3-1	TRBJ2-7	CASSPRLRAEQYF
NA	TRBV5-8	TRBJ2-7	CASSLGGLRIEQYF
NA	TRBV29-1	TRBJ2-3	CSVEATTSTDTQYF
NA	TRBV7-9	TRBJ1-1	CASSSRRGWNTEAFF
NA	TRBV16	TRBJ2-7	CASSQAPSSVAYEQYF
NA	TRBV2	TRBJ2-1	CASSEGQSLEQFF
NA	TRBV5-1	TRBJ2-7	CASSLDTGMGYEQYF
NA	TRBV7-9	TRBJ1-3	CASSLVIGSGNTIYF
NA	TRBV12-5	TRBJ1-6	CASGLGDGSPLHF
NA	TRBV20-1	TRBJ2-3	CSARRDGKEADTQYF
NA	TRBV3-1	TRBJ2-7	CASSQESGHSVYEQYF
NA	TRBV16	TRBJ2-5	CASSQPVQETQYF
medium-sized	TRBV6-5	TRBJ1-5	CASRLGQGVDQPQHF
medium-sized	TRBV24-1	TRBJ2-2	CATSAGTGDTGELFF
NA	TRBV2	TRBJ2-7	CASSEVVGGGEQYF
NA	TRBV9	TRBJ2-1	CASSAGAGGNEQFF
NA	TRBV4-2	TRBJ2-7	CASSPQRGLAAYEQYF
medium-sized	TRBV24-1	TRBJ1-2	CATSDMDRSYGYTF
NA	TRBV27	TRBJ2-7	CASSPNTYEQYF
NA	TRBV29-1	TRBJ2-1	CSAPYIGWGNEQFF
NA	TRBV6-1	TRBJ2-3	CASSDNLWTSISTDTQYF
NA	TRBV20-1	TRBJ2-7	CSARTSGRAYEQYF
NA	TRBV28	TRBJ2-1	CASSLIYLGRDEQFF